Given below is one T cell receptor (beta chain) in context. Its cognate antigen has yet to be identified. No base quality values were provided; no much bigger clone lies one nucleotide off. The CDR3 goes from the cysteine to the phenylalanine over 16 residues. Of the read, only the CDR3 DNA is kept; its 48 bases are in frame from base 1. From V the trimming removes 2 bases and from J it removes 6 bases, while the gene matches leave 9 bases of the junction unaccounted for. From a lookup of the germline V gene, CDR1 and CDR2 are SGHDT and YYEEEE. The donors were included in the validation cohort of over a hundred subjects, a group kept apart from the roughly 700-subject first cohort. These data come from a study of cytomegalovirus exposure and HLA in healthy donors listed by TCRdb under 2017. As for the study more broadly: A later analysis indicated that the 120 or so validation repertoires were generated on the platform also employed for the approximately 700 repertoires of the first cohort. The study was designed to test whether signatures of past pathogen exposure could be identified by cataloging public T cell receptors. A separate validation cohort of approximately 120 different subjects was used in addition to the 666-subject first cohort. High-throughput TCR immunosequencing, statistical association of individual TCRs with disease status, and machine learning were combined to predict cytomegalovirus infection status.

The investigation overall reported the following: Subsequent analysis determined that TCRs grouped into clusters in the first cohort also showed a tendency toward co-occurrence across the 120 or so validation repertoires, and approximately 93% of cluster scores exceeded 0. A few of the identified cytomegalovirus-associated TCR beta chains were confirmed in vitro to be specific for cytomegalovirus antigens. It was suggested by the authors that the approach could potentially be generalized to other disease states and immunological phenotypes. The study listed approximately 150 TCR beta chains as associated with cytomegalovirus. While some public TCRs were present in many individuals, most TCR sequences turned up only very rarely across donors. The classifier was reported to diagnose cytomegalovirus status with high specificity and sensitivity in both the original cohort and the validation cohort. All 130 or so repertoires were used to score co-occurrence in the validation cohort in a later analysis, because that analysis had no HLA typing for the cohort.

The library was made by the immunoSEQ multiplex PCR assay. The authors' pipeline ran thus. A statistical classification framework was developed to diagnose cytomegalovirus status using the catalog of TCR beta chain sequences. Imported from immuneACCESS, the table was reduced by TCRdb to in-frame sequences with V and J called. These copies leave out some clones; in studies compared against another copy, an unresolved V gene accounts for under half, and the cause of the remainder is not known. V and J calls and clone size are given by that table; D and trimming were obtained from the DNA. This sample holds some 140,000 clones; 86% were observed only once. The ten largest make up just under 3% of the sample.

The source is a man aged 18 to 29 in good health and CMV-seronegative. The specimen sequenced was PBMCs. The chain was built from TRBV5-6 and TRBJ1-5, and 9 bases in between align with TRBD1. CDR3 reads: CASSFSETGGGQPQHF. The DNA sequence reads TGTGCCAGCAGCTTCTCGGAGACAGGGGGTGGTCAGCCCCAGCATTTT.